A selection of T cell receptor beta chains follows, all from one sample in a study of blood T cells in healthy people across ages. TCRdb processed the 5' RACE reads anew with MiXCR; each CDR3 protein has one entry. The table has approximately 700,000 distinct CDR3 sequences, less than 40% seen once. Sequencing used blood. The source is a woman of 80 years or more in good health. The CDR3 runs from the conserved cysteine through the conserved F or W. The D gene is left open where the match is weak. Expanded clones get a size class; other rows say once, few or many, or leave the size out.

j_call,d_call,v_call,clone_size,cdr3_aa,cdr3_nt
TRBJ2-1,TRBD2,TRBV5-1,NA,CAGGAGGLAGDPYNEQFF,TGCGCCGGCGGCGCTGGAGGACTAGCGGGGGACCCCTACAATGAGCAGTTCTTC
TRBJ2-2,TRBD2,TRBV4-3,NA,CASSTRLAGITGELFF,TGCGCCAGCAGCACTAGACTAGCGGGTATTACCGGGGAGCTGTTTTTT
TRBJ2-6,NA,TRBV6-5,many,CASSYRVSGANVLTF,TGTGCCAGCAGTTACAGGGTCTCTGGGGCCAACGTCCTGACTTTC
TRBJ2-1,TRBD2,TRBV7-8,NA,CASSIRGAGEGNEQFF,TGTGCCAGCAGCATCAGAGGAGCGGGAGAGGGTAATGAGCAGTTCTTC
TRBJ2-5,NA,TRBV29-1,many,CSADAGFETQYF,TGCAGCGCCGACGCAGGGTTTGAGACCCAGTACTTC
TRBJ2-7,TRBD1,TRBV5-1,many,CASSTSGTAVDEQYF,TGCGCCAGCAGCACTTCCGGGACAGCCGTTGACGAGCAGTACTTC
TRBJ2-5,NA,TRBV7-9,NA,CASSPVGDFQETQYF,TGTGCCAGCAGCCCCGTCGGGGACTTCCAAGAGACCCAGTACTTC
TRBJ2-3,NA,TRBV7-2,NA,CASSQRPTDTQYF,TGTGCCAGCAGCCAGCGGCCCACAGATACGCAGTATTTT
TRBJ2-1,NA,TRBV7-2,NA,CASNTNPSITEQFF,TGTGCCAGCAACACAAACCCTAGTATCACCGAGCAGTTCTTC
TRBJ2-7,NA,TRBV29-1,many,CSVVGRGEQYF,TGCAGCGTTGTCGGAAGAGGCGAGCAGTACTTC
TRBJ2-3,NA,TRBV7-3,NA,CASSQDNTDTQDF,TGTGCCAGCAGCCAAGACAACACAGATACGCAGGATTTT
TRBJ2-7,NA,TRBV6-1,many,CASSDTGLSYEQYF,TGTGCCAGCAGCGACACCGGCCTCTCTTACGAGCAGTACTTC
TRBJ1-2,TRBD1,TRBV12-3/TRBV12-4,many,CASSLTGTGGFSNYGYTF,TGTGCCAGCAGTTTAACCGGGACAGGGGGCTTTTCTAACTATGGCTACACCTTC
TRBJ1-4,NA,TRBV12-3/TRBV12-4,many,CASSLGGELANEKLFF,TGTGCCAGCAGTTTGGGGGGAGAACTAGCTAATGAAAAACTGTTTTTT
TRBJ2-6,NA,TRBV4-3,many,CASSQDLAGISGANVLTF,TGCGCCAGCAGCCAAGATTTGGCAGGTATATCTGGGGCCAACGTCCTGACTTTC
TRBJ1-5,NA,TRBV30,once,CAWSVRVGRGSNQPQHF,TGTGCCTGGAGTGTACGGGTGGGCAGGGGCTCTAATCAGCCCCAGCATTTT